A selection of T cell receptor beta chains follows, all from one sample in a study of cytotoxic CD8 clonotypes in ibrutinib-treated CLL. Method: immunoSEQ multiplex PCR; TCRdb's copy keeps in-frame clones and lacks some. The table has fewer than 300,000 clones, approximately 76% seen once; the top ten hold 5.6%. The material sequenced was PBMCs, taken at disease progression, from a patient treated with ibrutinib. The receptors stem from a human donor with chronic lymphocytic leukemia. Each CDR3 is given with its conserved first and last residue. Each record gives: clone size, V gene, J gene, D gene, CDR3 protein, CDR3 DNA. D genes are given only for firm matches. Clone size is not always given. Where it is, it says once, few, many or a class for expanded clones.

.	TRBV6-6	TRBJ2-1	.	CASSPSSYNEQFF	TGTGCCAGCAGTCCTAGCTCCTACAATGAGCAGTTCTTC
.	TRBV5-1	TRBJ2-5	.	CASTLTLEFRQETQYF	TGCGCCAGCACGCTGACCTTGGAGTTCCGGCAAGAGACCCAGTACTTC
.	TRBV7-2	TRBJ2-1	TRBD2	CASSLAPRTSAGYNEQFF	TGTGCCAGCAGCTTAGCGCCCCGGACTAGCGCCGGCTACAATGAGCAGTTCTTC
.	TRBV6-6	TRBJ2-5	.	CASIQELGETQYF	TGTGCCAGCATCCAGGAATTGGGAGAGACCCAGTACTTC
.	TRBV6-1	TRBJ2-6	.	CAGESSGANVLTF	TGTGCCGGTGAGAGTTCTGGGGCCAACGTCCTGACTTTC
.	TRBV9	TRBJ1-2	.	CASSYGYTF	TGTGCCAGTTCCTATGGCTACACCTTC
.	TRBV29-1	TRBJ2-7	.	CSVSFTADRRGGQYF	TGCAGCGTCTCCTTTACCGCCGACAGGCGTGGAGGGCAGTACTTC
.	TRBV28	TRBJ2-7	.	CASSSRYEQYF	TGTGCCAGCAGCTCTAGGTACGAGCAGTACTTC
.	TRBV29-1	TRBJ1-2	.	CSGAARGGIEGYTF	TGCAGCGGAGCGGCCCGGGGGGGGATAGAAGGCTACACCTTC
.	TRBV9	TRBJ2-7	TRBD2	CASSVGLAGSYEQYF	TGTGCCAGCAGCGTAGGACTAGCGGGGTCCTACGAGCAGTACTTC
.	TRBV2	TRBJ1-1	.	CASRGGEILTEAFF	TGTGCCAGCAGGGGGGGCGAGATACTAACTGAAGCTTTCTTT
few	TRBV6-1	TRBJ2-2	.	CASSGTGWTGELFF	TGTGCCAGCAGTGGGACCGGATGGACCGGGGAGCTGTTTTTT
.	TRBV4-3	TRBJ2-2	.	CASSQEGDRKNTGELFF	TGCGCCAGCAGCCAAGAAGGAGACAGGAAGAACACCGGGGAGCTGTTTTTT
.	TRBV7-9	TRBJ2-1	.	CASSAVVF	TGTGCCAGCAGCGCCGTAGTCTTC
.	TRBV5-1	TRBJ2-7	TRBD2	CASSPLGLYGLAAYEQYF	TGCGCCAGCAGCCCGCTTGGATTATATGGACTAGCGGCTTACGAGCAGTACTTC
.	TRBV9	TRBJ2-7	TRBD2	CASAIGLAASYEQYF	TGTGCCAGCGCGATTGGGCTAGCGGCCTCCTACGAGCAGTACTTC
.	TRBV7-2	TRBJ2-1	.	CASSLAGVYNEQFF	TGTGCCAGCAGCTTAGCGGGAGTATACAATGAGCAGTTCTTC
few	TRBV5-6	TRBJ2-3	.	CASSLREVRTQYF	TGTGCCAGCAGCTTGCGGGAAGTTCGTACGCAGTATTTT
.	TRBV7-6	TRBJ2-1	.	CASSPQVVLAHEQFF	TGTGCCAGCAGCCCCCAAGTCGTACTAGCCCATGAGCAGTTCTTC
.	TRBV2	TRBJ2-7	.	CASSDLVPYEQYF	TGTGCCAGCAGTGATCTCGTTCCCTACGAGCAGTACTTC
.	TRBV4-1	TRBJ2-1	.	CASSSLHNEQFF	TGCGCCAGCAGCTCCCTCCACAATGAGCAGTTCTTC
.	TRBV6-5	TRBJ1-5	TRBD1	CASSYSGDRNQPQHF	TGTGCCAGCAGTTACTCGGGGGACAGGAATCAGCCCCAGCATTTT
once	TRBV7-9	TRBJ1-6	.	CASSFQGLDSPLHF	TGTGCCAGCAGCTTTCAGGGTCTTGATTCACCCCTCCACTTT
.	TRBV5-6	TRBJ2-7	TRBD1	CASSLGTGRTYEQYF	TGTGCCAGCAGCTTGGGGACAGGGAGGACCTACGAGCAGTACTTC
.	TRBV7-3	TRBJ2-1	TRBD1	CASSSTGVHEQFF	TGTGCCAGCAGCTCAACAGGGGTTCATGAGCAGTTCTTC
once	TRBV4-1	TRBJ2-1	.	CASSQALENEQFF	TGCGCCAGCAGCCAAGCGTTGGAAAATGAGCAGTTCTTC
.	TRBV19	TRBJ2-1	TRBD1	CASTRSAGGEQFF	TGTGCCAGTACCCGGTCGGCAGGGGGTGAGCAGTTCTTC
once	TRBV7-2	TRBJ2-5	.	CASSLVDFRETQYF	TGTGCCAGCAGCTTAGTGGACTTCCGGGAGACCCAGTACTTC
few	TRBV7-2	TRBJ2-2	TRBD2	CASSPRTSGAGELFF	TGTGCCAGCAGCCCCCGGACTAGCGGGGCCGGGGAGCTGTTTTTT
few	TRBV19	TRBJ2-5	.	CASRARGETQYF	TGTGCCAGTAGGGCCCGGGGAGAGACCCAGTACTTC
.	TRBV5-1	TRBJ2-7	.	CASSFQGPFEQYF	TGCGCCAGCAGCTTTCAGGGGCCCTTCGAGCAGTACTTC
.	TRBV29-1	TRBJ1-1	TRBD1	CSGIGTGVWAFF	TGCAGCGGGATCGGGACAGGTGTTTGGGCTTTCTTT
.	TRBV21-1	TRBJ2-7	.	CASSKALRQGAYEQYF	TGTGCCAGCAGCAAAGCGCTGAGACAGGGGGCCTACGAGCAGTACTTC
.	TRBV6-5	TRBJ2-5	.	CASGGETQYF	TGTGCCAGCGGTGGGGAGACCCAGTACTTC
.	TRBV5-6	TRBJ2-3	TRBD2	CASSYLAEGSDTQYF	TGTGCCAGCAGCTATCTAGCGGAGGGGTCAGATACGCAGTATTTT
.	TRBV10-2	TRBJ2-6	.	CATKDTGASSGANVLTF	TGCGCCACCAAGGACACCGGCGCCTCATCTGGGGCCAACGTCCTGACTTTC
.	TRBV10-2	TRBJ2-2	.	CASRNPRTGELFF	TGCGCCAGCAGGAACCCCCGGACCGGGGAGCTGTTTTTT
few	TRBV5-6	TRBJ1-2	TRBD1	CASSLGQGSYGYTF	TGTGCCAGCAGCTTGGGACAGGGATCCTATGGCTACACCTTC
.	TRBV28	TRBJ2-7	TRBD2	CASSLNAGAGEQYF	TGTGCCAGCAGTTTAAATGCGGGAGCTGGCGAGCAGTACTTC
.	TRBV18	TRBJ2-7	TRBD1	CASSPGTVTYEQYF	TGTGCCAGCTCACCAGGGACAGTTACCTACGAGCAGTACTTC
once	TRBV29-1	TRBJ2-5	TRBD2	CSVGLGASGRETQYF	TGCAGCGTTGGCTTGGGTGCTAGCGGGCGAGAGACCCAGTACTTC
.	TRBV6-9	TRBJ2-7	.	CASSCPEAPYEQYF	TGTGCCAGCAGTTGTCCAGAGGCTCCCTACGAGCAGTACTTC
.	TRBV4-1	TRBJ2-1	TRBD2	CASSRGLADYNEQFF	TGCGCCAGCAGCCGCGGACTAGCGGACTACAATGAGCAGTTCTTC
.	TRBV29-1	TRBJ2-1	TRBD1	CSVEGLRTGYNEQFF	TGCAGCGTTGAAGGGCTCAGGACAGGCTACAATGAGCAGTTCTTC
.	TRBV15	TRBJ2-7	.	CATSRDGGYEQYF	TGTGCCACCAGCAGAGACGGGGGCTACGAGCAGTACTTC
.	TRBV7-2	TRBJ2-7	TRBD2	CASSFHTSGTYEQYF	TGTGCCAGCAGCTTCCACACTAGCGGAACCTACGAGCAGTACTTC
once	TRBV7-2	TRBJ2-7	.	CASSLGFASSYEQYF	TGTGCCAGCAGCTTAGGTTTCGCCTCCTCCTACGAGCAGTACTTC
.	TRBV7-8	TRBJ2-3	.	CASSFGTVRDTQYF	TGTGCCAGCAGCTTCGGGACGGTGAGGGATACGCAGTATTTT
few	TRBV2	TRBJ2-7	TRBD2	CASRPGTTTYEQYF	TGTGCCAGCAGACCCGGGACTACTACCTACGAGCAGTACTTC
.	TRBV13	TRBJ2-7	TRBD1	CASSWGDRSYEQYF	TGTGCCAGCAGCTGGGGGGACAGGAGCTACGAGCAGTACTTC
.	TRBV6-6	TRBJ2-7	.	CASSYGVQDEQYF	TGTGCCAGCAGTTACGGTGTTCAGGACGAGCAGTACTTC
.	TRBV7-2	TRBJ2-7	TRBD2	CASSLGTAGGALGQYF	TGTGCCAGCAGCTTAGGTACAGCGGGAGGGGCCCTTGGGCAGTACTTC
.	TRBV7-6	TRBJ2-7	TRBD2	CASSQDGAGRAHEQYF	TGTGCCAGCAGCCAGGACGGGGCAGGGAGGGCCCACGAGCAGTACTTC
.	TRBV4-1	TRBJ2-5	TRBD2	CASSQGGLAGVSETQYF	TGCGCCAGCAGCCAAGGAGGACTAGCGGGAGTTTCAGAGACCCAGTACTTC
.	TRBV19	TRBJ1-5	.	CASSAEGKPPQHF	TGTGCCAGTAGCGCGGAGGGTAAACCGCCCCAGCATTTT